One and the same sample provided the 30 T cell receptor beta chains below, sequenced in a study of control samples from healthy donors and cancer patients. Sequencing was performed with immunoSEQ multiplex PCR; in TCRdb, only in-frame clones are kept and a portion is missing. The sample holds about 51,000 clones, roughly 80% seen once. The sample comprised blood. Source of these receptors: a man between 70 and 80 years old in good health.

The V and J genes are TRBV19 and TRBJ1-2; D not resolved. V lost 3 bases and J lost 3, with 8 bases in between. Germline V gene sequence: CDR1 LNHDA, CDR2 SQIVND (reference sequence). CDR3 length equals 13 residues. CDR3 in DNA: TGTGCCAGTAGTATGGGGTACGACTATGGCTACACCTTC. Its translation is CASSMGYDYGYTF.

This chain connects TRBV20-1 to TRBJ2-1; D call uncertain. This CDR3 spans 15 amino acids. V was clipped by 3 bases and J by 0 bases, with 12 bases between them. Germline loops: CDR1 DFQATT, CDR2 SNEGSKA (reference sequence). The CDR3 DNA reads TGCAGTGCTAGTGTGGGCGTTCGCTCCTACAATGAGCAGTTCTTC. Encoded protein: CSASVGVRSYNEQFF.

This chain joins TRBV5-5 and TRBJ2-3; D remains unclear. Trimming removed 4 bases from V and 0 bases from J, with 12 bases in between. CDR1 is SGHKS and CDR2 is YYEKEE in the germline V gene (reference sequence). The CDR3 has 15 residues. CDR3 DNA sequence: TGTGCCAGCAGCCCCCCCGGCGGCAGCACAGATACGCAGTATTTT. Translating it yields CASSPPGGSTDTQYF.

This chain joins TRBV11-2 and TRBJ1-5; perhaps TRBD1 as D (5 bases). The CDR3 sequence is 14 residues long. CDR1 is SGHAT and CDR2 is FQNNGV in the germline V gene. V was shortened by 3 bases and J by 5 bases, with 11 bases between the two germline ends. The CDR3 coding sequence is TGTGCCAGCAGCTTGGGACTTGAGGATCAGCCCCAGCATTTT. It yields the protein CASSLGLEDQPQHF.

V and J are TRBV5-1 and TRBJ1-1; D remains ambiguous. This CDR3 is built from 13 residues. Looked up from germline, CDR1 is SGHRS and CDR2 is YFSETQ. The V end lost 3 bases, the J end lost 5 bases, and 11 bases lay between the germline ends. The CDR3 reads CASSWSGYTEAFF. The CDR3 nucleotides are TGCGCCAGCAGCTGGTCGGGATATACTGAAGCTTTCTTT.

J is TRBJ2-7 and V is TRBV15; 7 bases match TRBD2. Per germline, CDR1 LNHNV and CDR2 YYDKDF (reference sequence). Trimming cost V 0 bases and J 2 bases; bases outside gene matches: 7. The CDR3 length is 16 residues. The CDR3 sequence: CATSRDLGGSPYEQYF. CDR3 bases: TGTGCCACCAGCAGAGATCTCGGGGGGTCCCCCTACGAGCAGTACTTC. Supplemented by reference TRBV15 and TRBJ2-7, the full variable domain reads DAMVIQNPRYQVTQFGKPVTLSCSQTLNHNVMYWYQQKSSQAPKLLFHYYDKDFNNEADTPDNFQSRRPNTSFCFLDIRSPGLGDTAMYLCATSRDLGGSPYEQYFGPGTRLTVT.

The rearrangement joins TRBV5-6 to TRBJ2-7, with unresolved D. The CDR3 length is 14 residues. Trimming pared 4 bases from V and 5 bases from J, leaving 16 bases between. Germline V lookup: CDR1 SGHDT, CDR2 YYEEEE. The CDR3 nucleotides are TGTGCCAGCAGCCGGGTTTCTCTCGGCCACGAGCAGTACTTC. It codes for CASSRVSLGHEQYF.

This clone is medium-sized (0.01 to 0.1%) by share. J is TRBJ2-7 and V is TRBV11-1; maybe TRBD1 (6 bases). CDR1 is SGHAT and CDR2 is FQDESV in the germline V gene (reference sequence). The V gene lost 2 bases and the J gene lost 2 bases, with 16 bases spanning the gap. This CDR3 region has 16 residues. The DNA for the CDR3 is TGTGCCAGCAGCTTAAGGGGGAATAAGGCGGCCTACGAGCAGTACTTC. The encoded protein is CASSLRGNKAAYEQYF.

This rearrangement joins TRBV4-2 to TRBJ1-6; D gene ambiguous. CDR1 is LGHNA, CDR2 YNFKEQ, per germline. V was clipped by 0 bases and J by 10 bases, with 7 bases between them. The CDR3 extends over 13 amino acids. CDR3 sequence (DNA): TGTGCCAGCAGCCAAGATCGCTTATCACCCCTCCACTTT. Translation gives CASSQDRLSPLHF.

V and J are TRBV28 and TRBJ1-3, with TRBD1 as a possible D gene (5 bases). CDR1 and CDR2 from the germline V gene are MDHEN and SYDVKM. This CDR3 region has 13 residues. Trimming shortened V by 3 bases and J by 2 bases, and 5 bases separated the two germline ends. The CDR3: CASSLTAGNTIYF. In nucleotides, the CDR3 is TGTGCCAGCAGTTTGACAGCTGGAAACACCATATATTTT. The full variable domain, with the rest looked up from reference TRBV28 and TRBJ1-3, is DVKVTQSSRYLVKRTGEKVFLECVQDMDHENMFWYRQDPGLGLRLIYFSYDVKMKEKGDIPEGYSVSREKKERFSLILESASTNQTSMYLCASSLTAGNTIYFGEGSWLTVV.

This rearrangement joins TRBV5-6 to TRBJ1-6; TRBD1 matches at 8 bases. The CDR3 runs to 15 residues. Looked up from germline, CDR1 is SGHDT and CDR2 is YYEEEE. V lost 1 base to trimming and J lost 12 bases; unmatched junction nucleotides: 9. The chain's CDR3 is CASSLRTGQGQPLHF. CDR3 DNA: TGTGCCAGCAGCTTGAGGACCGGACAGGGTCAACCCCTCCACTTT.

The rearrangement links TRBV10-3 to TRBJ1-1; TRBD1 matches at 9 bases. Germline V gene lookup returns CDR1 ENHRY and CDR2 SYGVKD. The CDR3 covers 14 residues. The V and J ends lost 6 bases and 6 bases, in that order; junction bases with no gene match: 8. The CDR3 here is CAIRAGTGLAEAFF. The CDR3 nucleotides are TGTGCCATCAGAGCGGGGACAGGGCTCGCTGAAGCTTTCTTT.

The CDR3 is CASTLGAENNEQFF. As DNA, the CDR3 is TGTGCCAGCACCCTAGGAGCGGAGAACAATGAGCAGTTCTTC. This chain links TRBV11-3 with TRBJ2-1; TRBD2 might be the D (5 bases). CDR1 is SGHNT and CDR2 is YENEEA in the germline V gene. V shed 7 bases and J shed 5 bases, with 15 bases lying between them. The CDR3 extends over 14 amino acids.

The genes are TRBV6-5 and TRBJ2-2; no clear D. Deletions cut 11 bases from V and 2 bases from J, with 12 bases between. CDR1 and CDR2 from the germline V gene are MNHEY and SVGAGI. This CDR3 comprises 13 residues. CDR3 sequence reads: CASLFQNTGELFF. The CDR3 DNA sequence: TGTGCCTCCCTTTTCCAAAACACCGGGGAGCTGTTTTTT.

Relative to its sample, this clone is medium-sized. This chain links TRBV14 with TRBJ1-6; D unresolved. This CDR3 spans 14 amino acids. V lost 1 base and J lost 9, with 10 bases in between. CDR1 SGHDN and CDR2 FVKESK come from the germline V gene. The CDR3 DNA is TGTGCCAGCAGCCAAGGACGAGACCTTTCACCCCTCCACTTT. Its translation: CASSQGRDLSPLHF.

DNA of the CDR3: TGTGCCAGCAGCCAAGGGGGCACTGAAGCTTTCTTT. This encodes CASSQGGTEAFF. The V gene is TRBV5-4, the J gene TRBJ1-1, with D tentatively TRBD1 (6 bases). The CDR3 has 12 residues. In germline, CDR1 is SGHNT, CDR2 YYREEE (reference sequence). Trimming removed 4 bases from V and 4 bases from J, with 8 bases in between.

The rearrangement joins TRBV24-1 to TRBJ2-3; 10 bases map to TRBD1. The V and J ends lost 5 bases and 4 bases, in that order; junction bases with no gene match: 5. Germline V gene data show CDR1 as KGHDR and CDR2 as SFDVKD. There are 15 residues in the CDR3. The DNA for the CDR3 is TGTGCCACCAGTGGACCGGGACAGGGGTCAGATACGCAGTATTTT. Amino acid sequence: CATSGPGQGSDTQYF.

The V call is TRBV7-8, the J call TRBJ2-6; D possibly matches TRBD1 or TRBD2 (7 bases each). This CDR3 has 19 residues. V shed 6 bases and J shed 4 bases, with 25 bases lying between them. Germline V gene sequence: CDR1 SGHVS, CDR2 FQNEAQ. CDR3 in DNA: TGTGCCAGCAGACCCCCACACGGCAGGGGGGGGGCCGGGGCCAACGTCCTGACTTTC. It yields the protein CASRPPHGRGGAGANVLTF.

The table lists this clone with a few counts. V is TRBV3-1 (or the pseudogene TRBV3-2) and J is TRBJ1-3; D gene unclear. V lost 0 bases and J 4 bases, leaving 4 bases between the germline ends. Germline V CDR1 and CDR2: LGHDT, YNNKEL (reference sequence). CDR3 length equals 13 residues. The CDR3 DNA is TGTGCCAGCAGCCAAGACAGGGGAAACACCATATATTTT. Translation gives CASSQDRGNTIYF.

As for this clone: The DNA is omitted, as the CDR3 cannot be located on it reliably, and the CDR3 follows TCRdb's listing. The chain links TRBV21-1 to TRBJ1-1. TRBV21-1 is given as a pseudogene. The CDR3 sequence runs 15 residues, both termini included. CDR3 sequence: CASSKIWGFGTEAFF.

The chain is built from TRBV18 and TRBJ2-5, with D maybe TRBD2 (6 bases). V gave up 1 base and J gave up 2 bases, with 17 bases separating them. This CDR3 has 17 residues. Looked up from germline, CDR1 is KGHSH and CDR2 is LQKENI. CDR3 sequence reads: CASSPLPGGSVQETQYF. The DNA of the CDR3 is TGTGCCAGCTCACCACTGCCCGGGGGTTCCGTTCAAGAGACCCAGTACTTC.

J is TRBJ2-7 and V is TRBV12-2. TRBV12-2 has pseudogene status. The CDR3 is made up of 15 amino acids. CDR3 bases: TGTGCAAGTCGCTTGGGGTTGGGGGATTCCTACGAGCAGTACTTC. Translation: CASRLGLGDSYEQYF.

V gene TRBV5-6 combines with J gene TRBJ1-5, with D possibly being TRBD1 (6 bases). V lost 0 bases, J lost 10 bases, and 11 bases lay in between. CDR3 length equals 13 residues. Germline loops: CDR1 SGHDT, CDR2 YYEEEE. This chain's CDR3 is CASSLALTGPQHF. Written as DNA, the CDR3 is TGTGCCAGCAGCTTGGCCTTGACAGGTCCCCAGCATTTT.

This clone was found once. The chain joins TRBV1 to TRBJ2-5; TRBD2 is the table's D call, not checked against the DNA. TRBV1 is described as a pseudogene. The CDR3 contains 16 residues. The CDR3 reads CTSSQDPLMVQETQYF. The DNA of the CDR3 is TGCACCAGCAGCCAAGACCCCCTAATGGTACAAGAGACCCAGTACTTC.

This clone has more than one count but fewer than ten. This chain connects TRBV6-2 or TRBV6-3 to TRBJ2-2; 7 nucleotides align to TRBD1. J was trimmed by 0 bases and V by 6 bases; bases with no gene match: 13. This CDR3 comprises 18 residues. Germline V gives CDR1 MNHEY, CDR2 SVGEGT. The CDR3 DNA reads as TGTGCCAGCAGCACCGACAGGGTCTACCTTGCGAACACCGGGGAGCTGTTTTTT. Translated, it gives CASSTDRVYLANTGELFF.

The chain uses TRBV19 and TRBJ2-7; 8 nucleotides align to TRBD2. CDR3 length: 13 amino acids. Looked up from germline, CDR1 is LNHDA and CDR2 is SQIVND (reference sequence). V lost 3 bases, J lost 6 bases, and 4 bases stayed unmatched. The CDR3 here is CASSIQRESEQYF. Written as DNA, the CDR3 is TGTGCCAGTAGTATCCAGCGGGAGTCCGAGCAGTACTTC. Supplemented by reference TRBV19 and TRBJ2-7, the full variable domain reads DGGITQSPKYLFRKEGQNVTLSCEQNLNHDAMYWYRQDPGQGLRLIYYSQIVNDFQKGDIAEGYSVSREKKESFPLTVTSAQKNPTAFYLCASSIQRESEQYFGPGTRLTVT.

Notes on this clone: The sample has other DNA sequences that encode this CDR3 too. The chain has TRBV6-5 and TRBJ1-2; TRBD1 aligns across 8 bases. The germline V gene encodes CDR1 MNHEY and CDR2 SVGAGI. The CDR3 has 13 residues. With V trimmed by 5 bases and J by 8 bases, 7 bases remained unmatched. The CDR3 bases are TGTGCCAGCAGTCCTGGACAGGGACGGGGCTACACCTTC. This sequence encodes CASSPGQGRGYTF.

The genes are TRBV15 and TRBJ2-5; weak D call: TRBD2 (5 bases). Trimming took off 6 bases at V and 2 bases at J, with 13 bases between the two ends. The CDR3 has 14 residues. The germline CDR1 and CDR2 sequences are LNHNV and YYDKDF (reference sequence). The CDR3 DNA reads TGTGCCACCAGACCAGACTATCATCAAGAGACCCAGTACTTC. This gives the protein CATRPDYHQETQYF. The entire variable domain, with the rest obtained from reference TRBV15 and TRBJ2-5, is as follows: DAMVIQNPRYQVTQFGKPVTLSCSQTLNHNVMYWYQQKSSQAPKLLFHYYDKDFNNEADTPDNFQSRRPNTSFCFLDIRSPGLGDTAMYLCATRPDYHQETQYFGPGTRLLVL.

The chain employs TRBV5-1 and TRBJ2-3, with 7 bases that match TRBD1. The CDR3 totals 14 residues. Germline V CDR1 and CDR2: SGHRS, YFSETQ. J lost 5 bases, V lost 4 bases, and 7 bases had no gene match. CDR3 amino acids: CASSQGQVRDTQYF. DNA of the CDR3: TGCGCCAGCAGCCAAGGACAGGTACGAGATACGCAGTATTTT.

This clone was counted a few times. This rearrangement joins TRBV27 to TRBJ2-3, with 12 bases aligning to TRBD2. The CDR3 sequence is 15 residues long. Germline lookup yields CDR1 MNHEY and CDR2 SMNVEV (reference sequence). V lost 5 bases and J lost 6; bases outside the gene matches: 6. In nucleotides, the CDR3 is TGTGCCAGCAGTCCCCGGACTAGCGGGACGGATACGCAGTATTTT. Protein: CASSPRTSGTDTQYF.